This T cell receptor (beta chain) derives from a study of OX40 agonist ivuxolimab in advanced cancers. Findings of the study overall: More expanded clones were found, on average, in CD8+ than in CD4+ T cells. Circulating CD4+ and CD8+ T cells showed clonal expansion by week 6 at 0.1 to 3.0 mg/kg.

Collection of blood occurred at baseline, at cycle 4 day 1, and at cycle 7 day 1. This clone was seen a handful of times. Its specificity is not known. Data came from immunoSEQ multiplex PCR; TCRdb stores just in-frame clones and leaves some out. This table holds 66,000 or so clones, approximately 81% found once. The CDR3 is made up of 15 amino acids. Trimming took off 3 bases at V and 6 bases at J, with 12 bases between the two ends. Germline values: CDR1 MDHEN, CDR2 SYDVKM. The sequences come from CD4+ or CD8+ T cells sorted from blood, collected in a trial of the OX40 agonist ivuxolimab. The chain has TRBV28 and TRBJ1-6, with D perhaps matching TRBD1 (5 bases). The source of this sequence is an adult with an advanced solid tumor such as melanoma, head and neck, liver or kidney cancer. CDR3 amino acids: CASSFGGVGNSPLHF. The CDR3 nucleotides read TGTGCCAGCAGTTTTGGAGGGGTCGGTAATTCACCCCTCCACTTT.